This entry features one TCR beta chain sequence. This sample was taken from a study of blood T cell repertoires in COVID-19. Germline loops: CDR1 SNHLY, CDR2 FYNNEI. CDR3 length equals 13 residues. V gave up 10 bases and J gave up 3 bases, with 16 bases separating them. Clones were sequenced by immunoSEQ multiplex PCR, and TCRdb holds only the in-frame ones, with some missing. Among 110,000 or so clones listed, 85% were seen once. The chain joins TRBV2 to TRBJ2-7; no reliable D call. Sequencing was performed on peripheral blood. The source of this sequence is a human donor in a cohort sampled during active COVID-19. CDR3 bases: TGTGCCACCCGACACGGCGTTGTCTACGAGCAGTACTTC. Protein: CATRHGVVYEQYF.